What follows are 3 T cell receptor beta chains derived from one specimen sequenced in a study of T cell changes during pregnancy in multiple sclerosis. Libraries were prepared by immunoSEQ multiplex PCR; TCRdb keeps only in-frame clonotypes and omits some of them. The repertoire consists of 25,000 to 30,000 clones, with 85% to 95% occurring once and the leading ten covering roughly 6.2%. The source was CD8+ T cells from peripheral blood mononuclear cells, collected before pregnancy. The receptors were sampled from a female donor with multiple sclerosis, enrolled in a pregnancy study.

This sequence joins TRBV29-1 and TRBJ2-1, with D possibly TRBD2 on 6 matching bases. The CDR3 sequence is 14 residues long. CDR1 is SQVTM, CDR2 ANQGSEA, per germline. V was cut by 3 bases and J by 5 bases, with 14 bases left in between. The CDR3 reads CSVDVGGEDNEQFF. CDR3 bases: TGCAGCGTTGATGTGGGAGGAGAAGACAATGAGCAGTTCTTC.

This CDR3 is CATSGRTDAEQFF. The CDR3 coding sequence is TGTGCCACCAGCGGAAGGACAGATGCTGAGCAGTTCTTC. This rearrangement joins TRBV15 to TRBJ2-1; D is perhaps TRBD1 (6 bases). Germline CDR1 is LNHNV and CDR2 is YYDKDF (reference sequence). This CDR3 has 13 residues. V was trimmed by 5 bases and J by 9 bases, leaving 14 bases between them.

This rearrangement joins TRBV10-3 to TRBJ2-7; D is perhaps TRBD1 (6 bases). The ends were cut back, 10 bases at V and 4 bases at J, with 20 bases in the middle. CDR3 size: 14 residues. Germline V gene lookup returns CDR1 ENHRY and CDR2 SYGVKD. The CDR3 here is CASKTGGFSYEQYF. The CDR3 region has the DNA TGTGCCAGCAAGACAGGTGGGTTCTCTTACGAGCAGTACTTC.